This T cell receptor (beta chain) is from a study of blood T cell repertoires in COVID-19. Study-level information: PBMCs, B-cell-depleted T cells, or T cells were the source of the cDNA or gDNA that made up the material.

Germline CDR1 is MNHEY and CDR2 is SMNVEV (reference sequence). Between the trimmed V and J ends, which lost 6 bases and 7 bases, there was a span of 12 bases. CDR3 length equals 13 residues. Cohort placement rested on clinical history that participants reported themselves. Symptom resolution, clearance, or two negative PCRs marked the recovered donors of Cohort 3. The table came from immunoSEQ multiplex PCR; TCRdb's copy has only in-frame clones and leaves some out. The table has about 130,000 clones, about 79% seen once. The receptor comes from a man between 50 and 59 years old who had recovered from COVID-19. Sequenced input: PBMCs or T cells enriched from blood (not recorded which). The V and J genes are TRBV27 and TRBJ1-4; a weak D match, TRBD1 (5 bases). Here the CDR3 reads CASRGRRGEKLFF. Written as DNA, the CDR3 is TGTGCCAGCAGGGGGCGGAGGGGTGAAAAACTGTTTTTT.